This T cell receptor beta chain was recorded in a study of cytomegalovirus exposure and HLA in healthy donors. The PCR had 60 Vbeta and 13 Jbeta primers. TCRdb's table, derived via immunoSEQ multiplex PCR, lists solely in-frame clones and lacks some. The specimen's table records some 180,000 clones. The receptor's source is a man between 25 and 39 years old in good health and CMV-seronegative. The specimen sequenced was PBMCs.

CDR3 nucleotide sequence: TGTGCCAGCAGTGAAGTGGGGGGTGAGAATCAGCCCCAGCATTTT. It encodes CASSEVGGENQPQHF. This chain links TRBV6-1 with TRBJ1-5; D might be TRBD1 (5 bases). The V and J ends lost 1 base and 4 bases respectively, with 11 bases between them. The CDR3 covers 15 residues. Germline assignment: CDR1 MNHNS and CDR2 SASEGT.